These T cell receptor beta chains were read from a single sample in a study of response to subunit inactivated influenza vaccine. TCRdb passed the RT-PCR reads through MiXCR, listing each CDR3 protein once. The sample shows around 600,000 distinct CDR3 sequences, roughly 10% of them seen only once. These data were also filed under a second study, of T cells expressing NK-cell markers.

Here the sequenced sample was PBMCs from blood, taken on the day of vaccination. The source of these receptors is a man between 45 and 60 years old who received an inactivated influenza vaccine. The CDR3 runs from the conserved cysteine through the conserved F or W. Each record gives: J gene, V gene, clone size, D gene, CDR3 protein, CDR3 DNA. The D gene is left open where the match is weak. Where a row states a size, it is once, few, many or the class of an expanded clone; other rows omit it.

J gene: TRBJ2-4
V gene: TRBV25-1
clone size: .
D gene: TRBD2
CDR3 protein: CASSGSGKVAKNIQYF
CDR3 DNA: TGTGCCAGCAGTGGTAGCGGGAAGGTGGCCAAAAACATTCAGTACTTC

J gene: TRBJ1-5
V gene: TRBV6-1
clone size: few
D gene: .
CDR3 protein: CASSETDNQPQHF
CDR3 DNA: TGTGCCAGCAGTGAAACGGACAATCAGCCCCAGCATTTT

J gene: TRBJ2-6
V gene: TRBV7-2
clone size: .
D gene: .
CDR3 protein: CASSFDPSGANVLTF
CDR3 DNA: TGTGCCAGCAGCTTCGACCCGTCTGGGGCCAACGTCCTGACTTTC

J gene: TRBJ1-2
V gene: TRBV7-9
clone size: .
D gene: .
CDR3 protein: CASSVPTLARGYTF
CDR3 DNA: TGTGCCAGCAGCGTACCCACCTTGGCTAGGGGCTACACCTTC

J gene: TRBJ1-1
V gene: TRBV3-1
clone size: .
D gene: .
CDR3 protein: CASSSHGTEAFF
CDR3 DNA: TGTGCCAGCAGCTCGCACGGCACTGAAGCTTTCTTT

J gene: TRBJ1-2
V gene: TRBV27
clone size: few
D gene: .
CDR3 protein: CASSFRDPNYGYTF
CDR3 DNA: TGTGCCAGCAGTTTCCGGGACCCTAACTATGGCTACACCTTC

J gene: TRBJ2-7
V gene: TRBV3-1
clone size: many
D gene: .
CDR3 protein: CASSQDLEVQYF
CDR3 DNA: TGTGCCAGCAGCCAAGATTTGGAAGTGCAGTACTTC

J gene: TRBJ2-7
V gene: TRBV25-1
clone size: .
D gene: .
CDR3 protein: CASSEYGPRGEQYF
CDR3 DNA: TGTGCCAGCAGTGAATACGGGCCCCGTGGCGAGCAGTACTTC

J gene: TRBJ2-5
V gene: TRBV28
clone size: few
D gene: .
CDR3 protein: CASSSNFKLDSYLQETQYF
CDR3 DNA: TGTGCCAGCAGTTCTAATTTCAAGCTGGACAGCTACCTCCAAGAGACCCAGTACTTC

J gene: TRBJ2-5
V gene: TRBV4-3
clone size: .
D gene: .
CDR3 protein: CASSQDFVNQETQYF
CDR3 DNA: TGCGCCAGCAGCCAAGATTTCGTGAACCAAGAGACCCAGTACTTC

J gene: TRBJ2-1
V gene: TRBV20-1
clone size: many
D gene: TRBD2
CDR3 protein: CSASPRRRLAGVHNEQFF
CDR3 DNA: TGCAGTGCTAGTCCCCGCCGTAGACTAGCGGGAGTCCACAATGAGCAGTTCTTC

J gene: TRBJ2-3
V gene: TRBV28
clone size: many
D gene: TRBD2
CDR3 protein: CASSLAGAGDTQYF
CDR3 DNA: TGTGCCAGCAGTTTAGCGGGAGCAGGAGATACGCAGTATTTT